At least ten counts were recorded for the clone carrying this T cell receptor (beta chain). The antigen remains undetermined. This specimen comes from a study of human T cells and chemical hapten exposure. Study at large: Among samples, TCR yields varied mainly because of small differences in pooled library volume.

The time point here: healthy volunteer bleed at 2 weeks. The starting material, unfractionated whole blood, was used for total RNA extraction. Study-wide findings and caveats: Following DPC sensitization, TCRs present above 1 in 1000 frequency showed no change.

Library construction involved attaching unique molecular identifiers to individual cDNA molecules, which allowed quantitative, reproducible TCR counting. In the study's own analysis: There were a median of around 100,000 TCRs per sample, with a range from about 20,000 to 700,000. TCRdb re-called the RACE reads with MiXCR, one entry per CDR3 protein. TCRdb, not the original authors, processed these V and J calls. The sample yields tens of thousands of distinct CDR3 sequences, 3.5% to 5% seen once. Specimen: whole blood. The sequence came from a human donor in good health. Some clones in this sample may be carry-over from other donors' samples.

CDR3 protein: CASGYEQYF. CDR3 nucleotides: TGTGCCAGCGGGTACGAGCAGTACTTC. The chain couples TRBV28 to TRBJ2-7; D ambiguous. Trimming took off 8 bases at V and 4 bases at J, with 3 bases between the two ends. Looked up from germline, CDR1 is MDHEN and CDR2 is SYDVKM. This CDR3 has 9 residues. The full variable domain, rest sourced from reference TRBV28 and TRBJ2-7, is DVKVTQSSRYLVKRTGEKVFLECVQDMDHENMFWYRQDPGLGLRLIYFSYDVKMKEKGDIPEGYSVSREKKERFSLILESASTNQTSMYLCASGYEQYFGPGTRLTVT.